Listed below are T cell receptor beta chains from one sample, sequenced in a study of cytomegalovirus exposure and HLA in healthy donors. Only in-frame clones appear in the TCRdb table, and some are missing; sequencing was by immunoSEQ multiplex PCR. The sample shows 90,000 to 140,000 clones, nearly 15% of them seen only once. Sequencing input: PBMCs. The receptors here all came from a female donor in good health and CMV-seronegative. The CDR3 runs from the conserved cysteine through the conserved F or W. Each record gives: J gene, clone size, D gene, V gene, CDR3 protein, CDR3 DNA. A D gene is named only where the DNA matches it firmly. Clone size is not always given. Where it is, it says once, few, many or a class for expanded clones.

J gene: TRBJ2-2
clone size: NA
D gene: NA
V gene: TRBV2
CDR3 protein: CASSVRRGGNGELFF
CDR3 DNA: TGTGCCAGCAGTGTGCGGAGGGGGGGGAACGGGGAGCTGTTTTTT

J gene: TRBJ2-3
clone size: NA
D gene: TRBD1
V gene: TRBV5-8
CDR3 protein: CASSLQQGRIADTQYF
CDR3 DNA: TGTGCCAGCAGCCTTCAACAGGGGCGGATCGCAGATACGCAGTATTTT

J gene: TRBJ2-5
clone size: NA
D gene: NA
V gene: TRBV10-3
CDR3 protein: CAISIWGDQETQYF
CDR3 DNA: TGTGCCATCAGTATATGGGGGGACCAAGAGACCCAGTACTTC

J gene: TRBJ1-1
clone size: few
D gene: NA
V gene: TRBV30
CDR3 protein: CAWSVSGGTEAFF
CDR3 DNA: TGTGCCTGGAGTGTCAGCGGGGGAACTGAAGCTTTCTTT

J gene: TRBJ2-7
clone size: NA
D gene: TRBD2
V gene: TRBV7-2
CDR3 protein: CASSSRLAGGAYEQYF
CDR3 DNA: TGTGCCAGCAGCTCCCGACTAGCGGGAGGGGCCTACGAGCAGTACTTC

J gene: TRBJ1-2
clone size: once
D gene: NA
V gene: TRBV28
CDR3 protein: CASSLHSGISYGYTF
CDR3 DNA: TGTGCCAGCAGTCTCCATTCAGGTATTAGCTATGGCTACACCTTC

J gene: TRBJ2-1
clone size: NA
D gene: NA
V gene: TRBV9
CDR3 protein: CASSAPRGLNEQFF
CDR3 DNA: TGTGCCAGCAGCGCCCCCCGAGGGCTAAATGAGCAGTTCTTC

J gene: TRBJ1-1
clone size: NA
D gene: NA
V gene: TRBV7-2
CDR3 protein: CASSLGTYTEAFF
CDR3 DNA: TGTGCCAGCAGCTTAGGGACATACACTGAAGCTTTCTTT

J gene: TRBJ2-7
clone size: few
D gene: NA
V gene: TRBV30
CDR3 protein: CAWAYRDQGEQYF
CDR3 DNA: TGTGCCTGGGCGTACAGGGATCAGGGCGAGCAGTACTTC

J gene: TRBJ1-1
clone size: NA
D gene: NA
V gene: TRBV19
CDR3 protein: CASTIPGQREAFF
CDR3 DNA: TGTGCCAGTACCATCCCTGGACAGCGTGAAGCTTTCTTT

J gene: TRBJ2-1
clone size: few
D gene: TRBD2
V gene: TRBV5-4
CDR3 protein: CASSFRRLAGGIGEQFF
CDR3 DNA: TGTGCCAGCAGCTTTCGGCGCCTAGCGGGAGGAATAGGTGAGCAGTTCTTC

J gene: TRBJ1-2
clone size: NA
D gene: NA
V gene: TRBV6-5
CDR3 protein: CASSQDRSPYGYTF
CDR3 DNA: TGTGCCAGCAGTCAAGACAGGAGCCCCTATGGCTACACCTTC

J gene: TRBJ1-2
clone size: NA
D gene: TRBD1
V gene: TRBV10-3
CDR3 protein: CAISESLGTGGYYGYTF
CDR3 DNA: TGTGCCATCAGTGAGAGTTTGGGGACAGGGGGCTACTATGGCTACACCTTC

J gene: TRBJ2-2
clone size: NA
D gene: NA
V gene: TRBV30
CDR3 protein: CAWRFSDTGELFF
CDR3 DNA: TGTGCCTGGAGATTCAGCGACACCGGGGAGCTGTTTTTT

J gene: TRBJ2-3
clone size: few
D gene: TRBD2
V gene: TRBV7-2
CDR3 protein: CASSLEASGRYTQYF
CDR3 DNA: TGTGCCAGCAGCTTAGAGGCTAGCGGGAGATATACGCAGTATTTT

J gene: TRBJ1-2
clone size: NA
D gene: TRBD1
V gene: TRBV30
CDR3 protein: CAWSEQGAGGYTF
CDR3 DNA: TGTGCCTGGAGTGAACAGGGGGCAGGAGGCTACACCTTC

J gene: TRBJ2-7
clone size: NA
D gene: TRBD2
V gene: TRBV7-9
CDR3 protein: CASSSDPGLANYEQYF
CDR3 DNA: TGTGCCAGCAGCTCTGATCCGGGACTAGCAAACTACGAGCAGTACTTC

J gene: TRBJ2-3
clone size: few
D gene: NA
V gene: TRBV6-6
CDR3 protein: CASSHVWGGTDTQYF
CDR3 DNA: TGTGCCAGCAGCCATGTTTGGGGCGGCACAGATACGCAGTATTTT

J gene: TRBJ2-3
clone size: NA
D gene: NA
V gene: TRBV5-4
CDR3 protein: CASSLGGANTDTQYF
CDR3 DNA: TGTGCCAGCAGCTTAGGTGGGGCCAACACAGATACGCAGTATTTT

J gene: TRBJ2-1
clone size: NA
D gene: TRBD2
V gene: TRBV4-3
CDR3 protein: CASSQDFRGGALSEQFF
CDR3 DNA: TGCGCCAGCAGCCAAGATTTCCGCGGGGGGGCCCTTTCTGAGCAGTTCTTC

J gene: TRBJ2-2
clone size: NA
D gene: NA
V gene: TRBV19
CDR3 protein: CATNQGPWTGELFF
CDR3 DNA: TGTGCCACAAACCAGGGGCCGTGGACCGGGGAGCTGTTTTTT

J gene: TRBJ2-5
clone size: few
D gene: TRBD2
V gene: TRBV13
CDR3 protein: CASTRWAGGLKETQYF
CDR3 DNA: TGTGCCAGCACCAGGTGGGCGGGAGGACTAAAAGAGACCCAGTACTTC

J gene: TRBJ2-7
clone size: few
D gene: TRBD1
V gene: TRBV9
CDR3 protein: CASSVEGGGQGSEQYF
CDR3 DNA: TGTGCCAGCAGCGTAGAAGGGGGGGGACAGGGTAGCGAGCAGTACTTC

J gene: TRBJ2-1
clone size: NA
D gene: NA
V gene: TRBV19
CDR3 protein: CASSIGQGLNEQFF
CDR3 DNA: TGTGCCAGTAGTATAGGGCAGGGCCTCAATGAGCAGTTCTTC

J gene: TRBJ1-2
clone size: NA
D gene: NA
V gene: TRBV5-4
CDR3 protein: CASSLAGGDGYTF
CDR3 DNA: TGTGCCAGCAGCTTGGCCGGAGGGGATGGCTACACCTTC

J gene: TRBJ2-5
clone size: NA
D gene: TRBD2
V gene: TRBV5-1
CDR3 protein: CASSSGLAGRETQYF
CDR3 DNA: TGCGCCAGCAGCTCGGGACTAGCGGGGCGAGAGACCCAGTACTTC

J gene: TRBJ2-1
clone size: few
D gene: NA
V gene: TRBV20-1
CDR3 protein: CSAREYNEQFF
CDR3 DNA: TGCAGTGCTAGGGAGTACAATGAGCAGTTCTTC

J gene: TRBJ2-7
clone size: NA
D gene: TRBD1
V gene: TRBV19
CDR3 protein: CASSSRGGQGYEQYF
CDR3 DNA: TGTGCCAGTAGTTCCAGAGGGGGACAGGGCTACGAGCAGTACTTC

J gene: TRBJ2-3
clone size: NA
D gene: TRBD2
V gene: TRBV11-2
CDR3 protein: CASSLDGGTFLDTQYF
CDR3 DNA: TGTGCCAGCAGCTTAGACGGGGGGACTTTCCTAGATACGCAGTATTTT

J gene: TRBJ1-5
clone size: few
D gene: NA
V gene: TRBV7-9
CDR3 protein: CASSKTGRLEEPQHF
CDR3 DNA: TGTGCCAGCAGCAAAACAGGGCGCCTTGAAGAGCCCCAGCATTTT

J gene: TRBJ2-7
clone size: NA
D gene: NA
V gene: TRBV19
CDR3 protein: CASSAMITSYEQYF
CDR3 DNA: TGTGCCAGTAGTGCGATGATTACCTCCTACGAGCAGTACTTC

J gene: TRBJ2-1
clone size: NA
D gene: NA
V gene: TRBV19
CDR3 protein: CASSVRDSYNEQFF
CDR3 DNA: TGTGCCAGTAGTGTGAGAGACTCCTACAATGAGCAGTTCTTC

J gene: TRBJ1-2
clone size: few
D gene: NA
V gene: TRBV9
CDR3 protein: CASSGFRDTDYGYTF
CDR3 DNA: TGTGCCAGCAGCGGATTCCGGGACACCGACTATGGCTACACCTTC

J gene: TRBJ2-1
clone size: NA
D gene: NA
V gene: TRBV7-2
CDR3 protein: CASSLAVGAEQFF
CDR3 DNA: TGTGCCAGCAGCTTAGCGGTCGGAGCAGAGCAGTTCTTC

J gene: TRBJ2-7
clone size: few
D gene: NA
V gene: TRBV4-1
CDR3 protein: CASSQDSRQYF
CDR3 DNA: TGCGCCAGCAGCCAAGACAGTCGGCAGTACTTC

J gene: TRBJ1-2
clone size: NA
D gene: TRBD1
V gene: TRBV5-6
CDR3 protein: CASSLAARQGVYGYTF
CDR3 DNA: TGTGCCAGCAGCTTGGCGGCGAGGCAGGGGGTCTATGGCTACACCTTC

J gene: TRBJ2-5
clone size: few
D gene: TRBD2
V gene: TRBV5-1
CDR3 protein: CASSFGTTQETQYF
CDR3 DNA: TGCGCCAGCAGCTTTGGGACTACCCAAGAGACCCAGTACTTC

J gene: TRBJ1-2
clone size: few
D gene: NA
V gene: TRBV18
CDR3 protein: CASSLSLLQGNYGYTF
CDR3 DNA: TGTGCCAGCTCACTAAGCCTCCTACAGGGAAACTATGGCTACACCTTC

J gene: TRBJ2-5
clone size: NA
D gene: NA
V gene: TRBV28
CDR3 protein: CASSTPGPEAGETQYF
CDR3 DNA: TGTGCCAGCAGTACCCCCGGACCCGAGGCAGGGGAGACCCAGTACTTC

J gene: TRBJ2-3
clone size: NA
D gene: NA
V gene: TRBV4-1
CDR3 protein: CASNPSYSIPDTQYF
CDR3 DNA: TGCGCCAGCAACCCTTCGTATTCTATTCCAGATACGCAGTATTTT

J gene: TRBJ2-3
clone size: NA
D gene: TRBD2
V gene: TRBV9
CDR3 protein: CASSASGVSTDTQYF
CDR3 DNA: TGTGCCAGCAGCGCAAGCGGGGTTAGCACAGATACGCAGTATTTT

J gene: TRBJ2-5
clone size: few
D gene: TRBD2
V gene: TRBV4-1
CDR3 protein: CASSQVPGLAETQYF
CDR3 DNA: TGCGCCAGCAGCCAAGTTCCGGGACTAGCGGAGACCCAGTACTTC

J gene: TRBJ2-7
clone size: NA
D gene: TRBD1
V gene: TRBV5-6
CDR3 protein: CASSLGTGAYEQYF
CDR3 DNA: TGTGCCAGCAGCTTGGGGACAGGGGCCTACGAGCAGTACTTC

J gene: TRBJ1-4
clone size: NA
D gene: NA
V gene: TRBV7-9
CDR3 protein: CASSLAEGDINLNEKLFF
CDR3 DNA: TGTGCCAGCAGCCTCGCAGAGGGGGACATCAATCTAAATGAAAAACTGTTTTTT

J gene: TRBJ2-3
clone size: few
D gene: TRBD2
V gene: TRBV6-5
CDR3 protein: CASSSVPSGSTDTQYF
CDR3 DNA: TGTGCCAGCAGTTCCGTCCCTAGCGGGAGCACAGATACGCAGTATTTT

J gene: TRBJ1-2
clone size: NA
D gene: TRBD1
V gene: TRBV7-2
CDR3 protein: CASSPRLTGSYGYTF
CDR3 DNA: TGTGCCAGCAGCCCGCGCTTGACAGGGTCCTATGGCTACACCTTC